This T cell receptor beta chain was identified in a study of blood T cell repertoires in COVID-19. Study at large: COVID-19 samples from acute and convalescent phases originated in the United States, Italy and Spain. From T cells, B-cell-depleted T cells, or PBMCs came the material, which was cDNA or gDNA.

In the original workflow: Reference gene primers were amplified, and this amplification served to estimate nucleated cell counts. The repertoire was sequenced with immunoSEQ multiplex PCR; TCRdb's copy has only in-frame clones and lacks some. D and trimming come from the DNA, and the V and J calls and clone size come from that table. The data hold some 190,000 clones, with 75% to 90% observed a single time. Germline V gives CDR1 WSHSY, CDR2 SAAADI. The V gene end was trimmed by 8 bases and the J gene end by 3 bases; junction bases not matched to a gene: 11. The CDR3 extends over 16 amino acids. What was sequenced was peripheral blood. The chain couples TRBV10-2 to TRBJ1-2; 11 nucleotides line up with TRBD1. This TCR was recovered from a human donor with active or convalescent COVID-19. The donor label of this sample is uncertain. CDR3 sequence (DNA): TGCGCCAGCGGAGGGGGACAGGGGGTTTCGGACTATGGCTACACCTTC. Protein: CASGGGQGVSDYGYTF.